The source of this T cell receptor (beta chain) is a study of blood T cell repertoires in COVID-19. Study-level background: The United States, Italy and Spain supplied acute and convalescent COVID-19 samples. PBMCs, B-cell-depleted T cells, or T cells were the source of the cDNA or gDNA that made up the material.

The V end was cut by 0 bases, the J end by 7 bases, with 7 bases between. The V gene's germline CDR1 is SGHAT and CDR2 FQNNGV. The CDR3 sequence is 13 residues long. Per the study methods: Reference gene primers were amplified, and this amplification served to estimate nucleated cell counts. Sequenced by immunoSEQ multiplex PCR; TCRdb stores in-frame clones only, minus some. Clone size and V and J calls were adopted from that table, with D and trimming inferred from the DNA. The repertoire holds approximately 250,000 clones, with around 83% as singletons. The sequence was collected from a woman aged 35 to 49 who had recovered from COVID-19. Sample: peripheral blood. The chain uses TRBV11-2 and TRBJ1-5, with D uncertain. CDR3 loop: CASSLDGAQPQHF. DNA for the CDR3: TGTGCCAGCAGCTTAGATGGAGCACAGCCCCAGCATTTT.